This TCR beta chain emerged from a study of blood T cell repertoires in COVID-19. Study as a whole: Samples representing acute and convalescent COVID-19 were sourced from the United States, Italy and Spain. T cells, B-cell-depleted T cells, or PBMCs provided the cDNA or gDNA that served as material.

Original data processing: Estimates of nucleated cell counts were drawn from the amplification of reference gene primers. Method: immunoSEQ multiplex PCR; TCRdb's copy keeps in-frame clones and lacks some. The D gene and trimming were derived from the DNA, and the V and J assignments and clone size from that table. The sample carries some 220,000 clones, roughly 80% recorded once. The length of the CDR3 is 14 residues. CDR1 SGHAT and CDR2 FQDESV come from the germline V gene (reference sequence). Trimming left V 4 bases short and J 0 bases short, with 7 bases between. Sequenced: peripheral blood. The chain carries TRBV11-1 and TRBJ1-3, with a weak D call TRBD1 (6 bases). The receptor's source is a woman in her sixties with acute or convalescent COVID-19. The DNA of the CDR3 is TGTGCCAGCAGCTCGGGACACTCTGGAAACACCATATATTTT. It codes for CASSSGHSGNTIYF. Filled out from reference TRBV11-1 and TRBJ1-3, the complete variable domain reads EAEVAQSPRYKITEKSQAVAFWCDPISGHATLYWYRQILGQGPELLVQFQDESVVDDSQLPKDRFSAERLKGVDSTLKIQPAELGDSAMYLCASSSGHSGNTIYFGEGSWLTVV.